A selection of T cell receptor beta chains follows, all from one sample in a study of blood T cell repertoires in COVID-19. Produced via immunoSEQ multiplex PCR; TCRdb's table is partial and in-frame only. The sample holds some 240,000 clones; 80% to 90% are singletons and the top ten take about 4.5%. The sample was peripheral blood. Every receptor here comes from a woman between 40 and 55 years old who had recovered from COVID-19. The CDR3 runs from the conserved cysteine through the conserved F or W.

TRBJ1-6 | TRBV30 | CACQWGRDSPLHF
TRBJ1-1 | TRBV4-2 | CASSQESGVVFF
TRBJ2-3 | TRBV5-4 | CASSLASGSTDTQYF
TRBJ2-5 | TRBV7-9 | CASSGAGASRETQYF
TRBJ1-2 | TRBV12-3/TRBV12-4 | CASSLDTGGYTF
TRBJ2-5 | TRBV5-1 | CASSLWVRDQETQYF
TRBJ2-7 | TRBV28 | CAISGGSSYEQYF
TRBJ1-2 | TRBV6-1 | CASSEARDRGSGYTF
TRBJ1-3 | TRBV18 | CASSPQGISGNTIYF
TRBJ2-1 | TRBV12-3/TRBV12-4 | CASSPSRDEQFF
TRBJ2-6 | TRBV10-2 | CASSESSGASGANVLTF
TRBJ1-6 | TRBV10-3 | CAISVRQGADSPLHF
TRBJ1-4 | TRBV7-2 | CASSPQGLAGEKLFF
TRBJ1-2 | TRBV28 | CASKLGGADYGYTF
TRBJ2-1 | TRBV24-1 | CATSDSGGALYNEQFF
TRBJ1-5 | TRBV6-5 | CASSQGRFDQPQHF
TRBJ1-1 | TRBV9 | CASSVGSENTEAFF
TRBJ2-1 | TRBV19 | CASSMGPRQGGNEQFF
TRBJ2-3 | TRBV2 | CASSPTTDTQYF
TRBJ1-1 | TRBV27 | CASSLGQGNTEAFF
TRBJ2-2 | TRBV5-1 | CASSLEATGELFF
TRBJ2-3 | TRBV5-1 | CASSSGTGSTDTQYF
TRBJ2-1 | TRBV7-3 | CASSVLADAYNEQFF
TRBJ2-5 | TRBV20-1 | CSATGSETQYF
TRBJ2-3 | TRBV3-1/TRBV3-2 | CASSQGTLAGRRGDTQYF
TRBJ2-1 | TRBV2 | CASSEWTSGNNEQFF
TRBJ2-7 | TRBV7-9 | CASSTNGGSSYEQYF
TRBJ1-3 | TRBV19 | CASSMQVSSGNTIYF
TRBJ2-1 | TRBV11-2 | CASSRPGLAGAFGNEQFF
TRBJ1-1 | TRBV2 | CASSRVVSTEAFF
TRBJ1-4 | TRBV12-3/TRBV12-4 | CASSPFNEKLFF
TRBJ1-1 | TRBV19 | CASTDDYGAEKAFF
TRBJ2-1 | TRBV6-1 | CASTLSGEQFF
TRBJ2-1 | TRBV7-6 | CASSLMLDEQFF
TRBJ1-2 | TRBV12-3/TRBV12-4 | CASSLALGRGYTF
TRBJ2-2 | TRBV3-1/TRBV3-2 | CASSQDLGGAGELFF
TRBJ2-4 | TRBV4-3 | CASSHLSSGRFKNIQYF
TRBJ1-3 | TRBV5-1 | CASSLAPGGYGNTIYF
TRBJ1-3 | TRBV28 | CASTQQGAPGNTIYF
TRBJ2-1 | TRBV4-1 | CASSQGMGGLHNEQFF